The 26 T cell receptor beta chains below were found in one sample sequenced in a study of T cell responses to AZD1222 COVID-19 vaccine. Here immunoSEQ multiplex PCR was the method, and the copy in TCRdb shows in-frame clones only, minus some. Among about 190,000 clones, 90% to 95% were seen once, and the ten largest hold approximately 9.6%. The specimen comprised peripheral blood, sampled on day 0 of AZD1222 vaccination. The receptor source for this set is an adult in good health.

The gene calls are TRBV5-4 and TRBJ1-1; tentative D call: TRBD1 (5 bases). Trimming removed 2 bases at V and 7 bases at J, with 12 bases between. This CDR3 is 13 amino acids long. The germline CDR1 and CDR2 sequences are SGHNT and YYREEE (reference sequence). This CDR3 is CASSFGARDEAFF. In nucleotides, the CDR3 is TGTGCCAGCAGCTTTGGGGCTAGAGATGAAGCTTTCTTT.

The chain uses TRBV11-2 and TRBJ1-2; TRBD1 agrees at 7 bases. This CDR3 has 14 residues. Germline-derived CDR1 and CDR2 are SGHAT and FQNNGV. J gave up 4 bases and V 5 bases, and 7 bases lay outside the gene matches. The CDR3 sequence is CASSTRTGSYGYTF. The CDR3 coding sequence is TGTGCCAGCAGCACTAGGACAGGATCCTATGGCTACACCTTC.

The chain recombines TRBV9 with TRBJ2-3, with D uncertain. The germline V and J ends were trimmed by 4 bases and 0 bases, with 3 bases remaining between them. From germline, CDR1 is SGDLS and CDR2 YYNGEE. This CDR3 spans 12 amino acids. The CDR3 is CASSKSTDTQYF. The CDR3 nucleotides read TGTGCCAGCAGCAAAAGCACAGATACGCAGTATTTT.

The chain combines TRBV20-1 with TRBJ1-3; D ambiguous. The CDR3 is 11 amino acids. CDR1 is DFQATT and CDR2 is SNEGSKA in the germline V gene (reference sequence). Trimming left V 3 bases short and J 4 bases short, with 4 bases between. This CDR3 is CSASLGNTIYF. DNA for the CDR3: TGCAGTGCTAGTCTGGGAAACACCATATATTTT.

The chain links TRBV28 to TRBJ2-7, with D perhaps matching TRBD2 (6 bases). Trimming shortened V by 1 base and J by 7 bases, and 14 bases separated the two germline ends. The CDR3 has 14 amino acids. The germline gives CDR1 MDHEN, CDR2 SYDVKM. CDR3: CASSLSPRAGEQYF. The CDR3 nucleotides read TGTGCCAGCAGTTTATCTCCGAGGGCGGGGGAGCAGTACTTC.

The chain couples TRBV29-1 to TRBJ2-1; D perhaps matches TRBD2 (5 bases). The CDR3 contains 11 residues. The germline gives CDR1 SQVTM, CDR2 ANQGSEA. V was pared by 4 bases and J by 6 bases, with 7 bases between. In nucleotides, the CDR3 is TGCAGCGTTGGGCGGGCCAATGAGCAGTTCTTC. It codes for CSVGRANEQFF.

In DNA form, the CDR3 reads TGTGCCAGCAGCTTAGTGGGACAGGGGGCTGGCGAGCAGTACTTC. Translating it yields CASSLVGQGAGEQYF. The gene calls are TRBV7-9 and TRBJ2-7, with 12 positions matching TRBD1. CDR1 SEHNR and CDR2 FQNEAQ come from the germline V gene (reference sequence). J was trimmed by 6 bases and V by 1 base; bases with no gene match: 4. The CDR3 runs to 15 residues.

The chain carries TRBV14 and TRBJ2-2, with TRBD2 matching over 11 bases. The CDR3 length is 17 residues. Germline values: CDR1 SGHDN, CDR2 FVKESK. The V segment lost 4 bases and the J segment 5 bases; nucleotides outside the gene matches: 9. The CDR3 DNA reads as TGTGCCAGCAGCCGAGGTAGCGGGAGGGCCGGAACCGGGGAGCTGTTTTTT. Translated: CASSRGSGRAGTGELFF.

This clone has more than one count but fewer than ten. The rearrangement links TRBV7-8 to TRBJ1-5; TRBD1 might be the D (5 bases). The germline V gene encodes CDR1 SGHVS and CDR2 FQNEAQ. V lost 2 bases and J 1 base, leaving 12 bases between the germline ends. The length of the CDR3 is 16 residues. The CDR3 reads CASSLSGGSSNQPQHF. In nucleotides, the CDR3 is TGTGCCAGCAGCTTATCCGGGGGGTCGAGCAATCAGCCCCAGCATTTT. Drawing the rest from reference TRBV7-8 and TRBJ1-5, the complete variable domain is GAGVSQSPRYKVAKRGQDVALRCDPISGHVSLFWYQQALGQGPEFLTYFQNEAQLDKSGLPSDRFFAERPEGSVSTLKIQRTQQEDSAVYLCASSLSGGSSNQPQHFGDGTRLSIL.

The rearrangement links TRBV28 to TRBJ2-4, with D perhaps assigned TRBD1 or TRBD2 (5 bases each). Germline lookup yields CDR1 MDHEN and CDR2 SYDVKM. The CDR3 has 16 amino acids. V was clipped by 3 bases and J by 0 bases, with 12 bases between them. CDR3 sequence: CASSFRGPLAKNIQYF. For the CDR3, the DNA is TGTGCCAGCAGTTTCCGGGGACCCTTAGCCAAAAACATTCAGTACTTC.

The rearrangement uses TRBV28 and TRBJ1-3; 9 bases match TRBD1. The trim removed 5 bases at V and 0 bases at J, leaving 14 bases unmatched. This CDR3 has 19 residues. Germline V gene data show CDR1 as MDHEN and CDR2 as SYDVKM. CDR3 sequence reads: CASSPNIGTGSSSGNTIYF. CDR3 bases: TGTGCCAGCAGTCCTAATATAGGGACAGGGTCTTCCTCTGGAAACACCATATATTTT. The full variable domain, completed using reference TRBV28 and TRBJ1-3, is DVKVTQSSRYLVKRTGEKVFLECVQDMDHENMFWYRQDPGLGLRLIYFSYDVKMKEKGDIPEGYSVSREKKERFSLILESASTNQTSMYLCASSPNIGTGSSSGNTIYFGEGSWLTVV.

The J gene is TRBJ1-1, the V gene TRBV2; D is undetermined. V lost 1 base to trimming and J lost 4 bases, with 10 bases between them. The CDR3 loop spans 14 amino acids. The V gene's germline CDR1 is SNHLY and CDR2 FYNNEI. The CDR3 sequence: CASSEGMGFTEAFF. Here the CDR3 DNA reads TGTGCCAGCAGTGAAGGGATGGGATTCACTGAAGCTTTCTTT.

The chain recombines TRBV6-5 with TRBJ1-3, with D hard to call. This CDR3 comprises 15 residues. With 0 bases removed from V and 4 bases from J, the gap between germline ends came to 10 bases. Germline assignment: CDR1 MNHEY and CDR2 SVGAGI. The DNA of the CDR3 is TGTGCCAGCAGTTACTCTTGGGAGCTAGGAAACACCATATATTTT. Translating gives CASSYSWELGNTIYF.

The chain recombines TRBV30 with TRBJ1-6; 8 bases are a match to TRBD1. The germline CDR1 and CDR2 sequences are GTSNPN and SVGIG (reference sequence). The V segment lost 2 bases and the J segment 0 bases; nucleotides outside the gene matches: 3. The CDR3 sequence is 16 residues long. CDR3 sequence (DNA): TGTGCCTGGAGTCGGACAGGGAGCTCCTATAATTCACCCCTCCACTTT. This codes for CAWSRTGSSYNSPLHF.

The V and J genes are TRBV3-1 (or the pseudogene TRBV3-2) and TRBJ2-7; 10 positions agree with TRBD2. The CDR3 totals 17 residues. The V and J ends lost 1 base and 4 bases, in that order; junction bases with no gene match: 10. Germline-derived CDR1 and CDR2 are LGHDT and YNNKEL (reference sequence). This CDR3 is CASSQVGKREGLYEQYF. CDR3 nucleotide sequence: TGTGCCAGCAGCCAAGTCGGGAAGCGGGAGGGCCTATACGAGCAGTACTTC.

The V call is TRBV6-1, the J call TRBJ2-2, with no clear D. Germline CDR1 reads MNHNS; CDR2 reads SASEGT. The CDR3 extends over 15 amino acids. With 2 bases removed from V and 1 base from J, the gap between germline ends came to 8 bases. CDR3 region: CASSERRVNTGELFF. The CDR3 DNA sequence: TGTGCCAGCAGTGAAAGACGAGTGAACACCGGGGAGCTGTTTTTT.

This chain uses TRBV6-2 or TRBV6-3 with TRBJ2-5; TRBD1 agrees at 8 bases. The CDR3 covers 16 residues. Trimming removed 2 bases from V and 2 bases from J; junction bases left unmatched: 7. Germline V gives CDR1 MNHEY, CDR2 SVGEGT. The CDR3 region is CASSYARTGIQETQYF. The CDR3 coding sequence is TGTGCCAGCAGTTACGCCAGGACAGGGATACAAGAGACCCAGTACTTC.

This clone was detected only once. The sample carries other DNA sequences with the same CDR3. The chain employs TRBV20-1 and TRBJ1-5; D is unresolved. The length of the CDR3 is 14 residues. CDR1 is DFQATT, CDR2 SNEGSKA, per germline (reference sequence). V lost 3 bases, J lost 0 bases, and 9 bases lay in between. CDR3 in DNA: TGCAGTGCTAGTTCCGCTTATAGCAATCAGCCCCAGCATTTT. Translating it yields CSASSAYSNQPQHF.

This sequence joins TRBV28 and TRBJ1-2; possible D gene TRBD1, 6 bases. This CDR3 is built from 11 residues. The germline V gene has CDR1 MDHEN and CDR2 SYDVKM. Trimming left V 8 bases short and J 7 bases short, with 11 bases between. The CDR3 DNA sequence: TGTGCCAGCGGGGGGGCGGGTGGCTACACCTTC. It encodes CASGGAGGYTF.

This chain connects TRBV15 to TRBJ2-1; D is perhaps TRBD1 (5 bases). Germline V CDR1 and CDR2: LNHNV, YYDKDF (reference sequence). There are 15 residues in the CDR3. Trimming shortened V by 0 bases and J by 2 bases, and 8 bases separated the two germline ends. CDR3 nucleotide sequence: TGTGCCACCAGCAGAGACAGGGTTACCTACAATGAGCAGTTCTTC. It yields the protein CATSRDRVTYNEQFF.

The CDR3 here is CASIPTTSGKHYNEQFF. The CDR3 DNA is TGCGCCAGCATTCCGACAACTAGCGGAAAACACTACAATGAGCAGTTCTTC. The chain couples TRBV10-2 to TRBJ2-1, with 8 bases identical to TRBD2. This CDR3 spans 17 amino acids. Germline loops: CDR1 WSHSY, CDR2 SAAADI. Trimming cost V 7 bases and J 3 bases; bases outside gene matches: 14.

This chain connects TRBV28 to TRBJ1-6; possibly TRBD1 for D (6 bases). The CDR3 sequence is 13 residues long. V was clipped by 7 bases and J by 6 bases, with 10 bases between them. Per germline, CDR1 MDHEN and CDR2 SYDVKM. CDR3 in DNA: TGTGCCAGCAATGGACAGTTTAATTCACCCCTCCACTTT. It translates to CASNGQFNSPLHF.

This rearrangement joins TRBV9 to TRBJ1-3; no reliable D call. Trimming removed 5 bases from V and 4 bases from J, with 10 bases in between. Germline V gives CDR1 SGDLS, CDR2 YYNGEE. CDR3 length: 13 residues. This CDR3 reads CASRPGSGNTIYF. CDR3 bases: TGTGCCAGCAGGCCGGGTTCGGGAAACACCATATATTTT.

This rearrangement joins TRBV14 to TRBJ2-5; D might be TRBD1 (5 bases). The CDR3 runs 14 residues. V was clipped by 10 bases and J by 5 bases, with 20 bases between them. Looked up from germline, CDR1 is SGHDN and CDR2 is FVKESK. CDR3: CANILGPETETQYF. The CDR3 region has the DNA TGTGCCAACATCCTGGGGCCCGAGACGGAGACCCAGTACTTC.

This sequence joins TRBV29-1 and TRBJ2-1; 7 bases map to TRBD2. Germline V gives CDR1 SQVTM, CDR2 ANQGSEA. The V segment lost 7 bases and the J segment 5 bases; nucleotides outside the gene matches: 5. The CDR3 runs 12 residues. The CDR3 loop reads CSGGAGNNEQFF. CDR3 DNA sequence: TGCAGCGGCGGAGCGGGAAACAATGAGCAGTTCTTC.

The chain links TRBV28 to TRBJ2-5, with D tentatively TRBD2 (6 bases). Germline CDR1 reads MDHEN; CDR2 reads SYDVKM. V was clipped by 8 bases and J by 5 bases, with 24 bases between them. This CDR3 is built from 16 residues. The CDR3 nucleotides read TGTGCCAGCTATCACACCGGCGGGGAGATATGGGAGACCCAGTACTTC. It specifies CASYHTGGEIWETQYF.